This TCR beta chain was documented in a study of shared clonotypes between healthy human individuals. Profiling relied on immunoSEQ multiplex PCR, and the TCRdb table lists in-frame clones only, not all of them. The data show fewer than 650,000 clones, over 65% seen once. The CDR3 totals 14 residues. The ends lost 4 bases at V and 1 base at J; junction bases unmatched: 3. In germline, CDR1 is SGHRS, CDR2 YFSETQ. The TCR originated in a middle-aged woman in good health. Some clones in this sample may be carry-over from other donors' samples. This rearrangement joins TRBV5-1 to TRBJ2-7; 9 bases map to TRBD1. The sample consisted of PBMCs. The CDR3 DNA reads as TGCGCCAGCAGCGAGACAGGGGGGTCCTACGAGCAGTACTTC. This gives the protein CASSETGGSYEQYF.